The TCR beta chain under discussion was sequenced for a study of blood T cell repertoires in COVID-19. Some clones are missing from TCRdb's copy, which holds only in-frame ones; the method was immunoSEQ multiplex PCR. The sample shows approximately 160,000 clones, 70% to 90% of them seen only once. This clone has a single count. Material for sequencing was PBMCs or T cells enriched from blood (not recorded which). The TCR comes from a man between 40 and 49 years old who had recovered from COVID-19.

CDR3 DNA sequence: TGTGCCAGCACCCCCCCGGGGATGGGCACTGAAGCTTTCTTT. It translates to CASTPPGMGTEAFF. V gene TRBV6-5 combines with J gene TRBJ1-1; D is unclear. This CDR3 has 14 amino acids. Germline values: CDR1 MNHEY, CDR2 SVGAGI. V lost 7 bases, J lost 4 bases, and 16 bases lay in between.